The text below deals with one T cell receptor beta chain. What it binds is unknown. CD45RA+ naive and CD45RA-negative memory subsets were separated from CD4+ cells. TCRdb's table, derived via immunoSEQ multiplex PCR, lists solely in-frame clones and lacks some. The sample lists hundreds of thousands of clones; around 97% were seen once. The V gene's germline CDR1 is SGHTS and CDR2 YDEGEE. The CDR3 is made up of 14 amino acids. Trimming pared 1 base from V and 0 bases from J, leaving 8 bases between. The entry originates in a study of shared clonotypes between healthy human individuals. As for the study in general: Three plates each covered CD4 naive and memory; CD8 naive two, CD8 memory one. Whole-study findings and limits: Some naive CD4 clonotypes, roughly 4.8%, turned up in common across a handful of donors. Larger richness was generally estimated for naive than memory subsets.

The TCR originated in a woman under 40 in good health. The chain recombines TRBV5-8 with TRBJ2-7; D remains unclear. Material: naive CD4+ T cells sorted from blood. Subset noted: CD45RA+ positively selected. CDR3 residues: CASSLYLSSYEQYF. CDR3 bases: TGTGCCAGCAGCTTGTACCTGAGCTCCTACGAGCAGTACTTC.